The clone carrying this T cell receptor beta chain has a handful of counts. Its antigen is undetermined. These data originate in a study of cytotoxic CD8 clonotypes in ibrutinib-treated CLL. Study as a whole: A mean of around 260,000 productive templates and approximately 90,000 productive rearrangements was obtained per sample.

The data were produced by immunoSEQ multiplex PCR, yet TCRdb's version contains in-frame clones alone and is incomplete. There are 250,000 to 350,000 clones in the sample; about 72% occur only once, and 5.6% lies in the top ten. General study findings and limits: Treatment saw public clonotypes, which were uncommon, either contract or stay stable. Relative to age-matched healthy donors, clonality at baseline was higher, and it tracked circulating CD8+ T-cell counts. Baseline levels were approached again at progression, after clonality had risen at ibrutinib response.

CDR1 and CDR2 (germline): SSHAT, FNYEAQ (reference sequence). The CDR3 contains 15 residues. The V gene lost 4 bases and the J gene lost 4 bases, with 14 bases spanning the gap. The rearrangement links TRBV7-7 to TRBJ1-5; D unresolved. The source of this sequence is a human donor with chronic lymphocytic leukemia. The source was PBMCs, collected at disease progression, from a patient treated with ibrutinib. Here the CDR3 reads CASSSRPLGNQPQHF. As DNA, the CDR3 is TGTGCCAGCAGCTCACGACCTCTCGGGAATCAGCCCCAGCATTTT.